A selection of T cell receptor beta chains follows, all from one sample in a study of OX40 agonist ivuxolimab in advanced cancers. Clones were sequenced by immunoSEQ multiplex PCR, and TCRdb holds only the in-frame ones, with some missing. In the table there are tens of thousands of clones, roughly 81% of which are singletons. The starting material was CD4+ or CD8+ T cells sorted from blood, obtained in a trial of the OX40 agonist ivuxolimab. The receptor set was obtained from an adult with an advanced solid tumor such as melanoma, head and neck, liver or kidney cancer. Both conserved end residues are trimmed from each CDR3. Fields, in order: clone size, J gene, D gene, V gene, CDR3 protein. A D gene is named only where the DNA matches it firmly. Size is omitted from some rows. Given values are once, few, many or a class for expanded clones.

abundance: NA; j_gene: TRBJ2-7; d_gene: TRBD2; v_gene: TRBV27; CDR3aa: ASSLREGYEQY
abundance: few; j_gene: TRBJ1-5; d_gene: NA; v_gene: TRBV7-8; CDR3aa: ASSLYSGQPQH
abundance: NA; j_gene: TRBJ2-2; d_gene: NA; v_gene: TRBV7-3; CDR3aa: ASSKQGPANTGELF
abundance: NA; j_gene: TRBJ2-1; d_gene: TRBD1; v_gene: TRBV30; CDR3aa: AWRGQAYNEQF
abundance: NA; j_gene: TRBJ2-1; d_gene: NA; v_gene: TRBV5-4; CDR3aa: ASSLRSPVDDNEQF
abundance: NA; j_gene: TRBJ2-1; d_gene: NA; v_gene: TRBV14; CDR3aa: ASSQWDGYNEQF
abundance: NA; j_gene: TRBJ1-2; d_gene: NA; v_gene: TRBV5-4; CDR3aa: ASSQEGFSYGYT
abundance: NA; j_gene: TRBJ2-1; d_gene: TRBD1; v_gene: TRBV2; CDR3aa: ASSTHRGPYNEQF
abundance: NA; j_gene: TRBJ2-1; d_gene: NA; v_gene: TRBV7-8; CDR3aa: ASSLQRDEQF
abundance: NA; j_gene: TRBJ1-5; d_gene: NA; v_gene: TRBV6-1; CDR3aa: ASSVEGNQPQH
abundance: once; j_gene: TRBJ2-3; d_gene: TRBD2; v_gene: TRBV5-4; CDR3aa: ASSPRTSGGTDTQY
abundance: NA; j_gene: TRBJ2-5; d_gene: NA; v_gene: TRBV11-2; CDR3aa: ASSSRSGGGRETQY
abundance: NA; j_gene: TRBJ2-5; d_gene: NA; v_gene: TRBV19; CDR3aa: ASSIAWGQGETQY
abundance: NA; j_gene: TRBJ1-1; d_gene: NA; v_gene: TRBV4-3; CDR3aa: ASSQVFGLNTEAF
abundance: NA; j_gene: TRBJ2-6; d_gene: NA; v_gene: TRBV14; CDR3aa: ASSPQGSGANVLT
abundance: NA; j_gene: TRBJ1-4; d_gene: NA; v_gene: TRBV11-2; CDR3aa: ASSLQGALGKLF
abundance: NA; j_gene: TRBJ1-4; d_gene: NA; v_gene: TRBV9; CDR3aa: ASSAREASNEKLF
abundance: NA; j_gene: TRBJ2-1; d_gene: NA; v_gene: TRBV9; CDR3aa: ASSVAYNEQF
abundance: NA; j_gene: TRBJ2-5; d_gene: NA; v_gene: TRBV18; CDR3aa: ASSPNRRQKQETQY
abundance: NA; j_gene: NA; d_gene: NA; v_gene: TRBV28; CDR3aa: ASSLSGYEQY
abundance: NA; j_gene: TRBJ2-1; d_gene: NA; v_gene: TRBV19; CDR3aa: ASRADESYNEQF
abundance: NA; j_gene: TRBJ2-7; d_gene: NA; v_gene: TRBV29-1; CDR3aa: SAGDNSYEQY
abundance: NA; j_gene: TRBJ2-1; d_gene: TRBD1; v_gene: TRBV7-9; CDR3aa: ASNPGQGVDEQF
abundance: NA; j_gene: TRBJ1-6; d_gene: NA; v_gene: TRBV7-8; CDR3aa: ASSLAGSPLH
abundance: NA; j_gene: TRBJ2-4; d_gene: NA; v_gene: TRBV7-9; CDR3aa: ASSFGGIDDIQY
abundance: NA; j_gene: TRBJ1-3; d_gene: TRBD1; v_gene: TRBV19; CDR3aa: ASRATTGGFGNTIY
abundance: NA; j_gene: TRBJ1-5; d_gene: NA; v_gene: TRBV18; CDR3aa: ASSPEAGSSGPQH